This passage covers 29 T cell receptor beta chains from one sample sequenced in a study of control samples from healthy donors and cancer patients. Here immunoSEQ multiplex PCR was the method, and the copy in TCRdb shows in-frame clones only, minus some. The sample lists 180,000 or so clones; 91% were seen once. What was sequenced was blood. Receptors were obtained from a woman between 25 and 40 years old in good health.

V gene TRBV21-1 combines with J gene TRBJ2-7; no DNA check was done on the table's D call, TRBD2. TRBV21-1 is reported as a pseudogene. The CDR3 is made up of 13 amino acids. In DNA, the CDR3 is TGTGCCAGCAGGCTAGCGGGGAACTACGAGCAGTACTTC. It yields the protein CASRLAGNYEQYF.

A note on this clone: A read error may produce the germline difference seen at one junction end. The chain couples TRBV2 to TRBJ2-1; 15 positions match TRBD2. CDR1 and CDR2 from the germline V gene are SNHLY and FYNNEI. The CDR3 has 13 amino acids. The CDR3 is CARGLAGGLEQLF. As DNA, the CDR3 is TGTGCCAGAGGACTAGCGGGAGGGCTTGAGCAGCTCTTC.

The J gene is TRBJ1-1, the V gene TRBV4-2, with 9 bases identical to TRBD1. This CDR3 is built from 15 residues. V lost 0 bases to trimming and J lost 5 bases; unmatched junction nucleotides: 4. CDR1 LGHNA and CDR2 YNFKEQ come from the germline V gene. CDR3 bases: TGTGCCAGCAGCCAAGAGGGACAGGGAAGGACTGAAGCTTTCTTT. It translates to CASSQEGQGRTEAFF.

The rearrangement joins TRBV7-9 to TRBJ2-1; D perhaps matches TRBD2 (6 bases). The CDR3 is made up of 16 amino acids. The V gene lost 4 bases and the J gene lost 0 bases, with 13 bases spanning the gap. Per the germline V gene, CDR1 is SEHNR and CDR2 is FQNEAQ (reference sequence). CDR3: CASSSRVRGSYNEQFF. CDR3 nucleotides: TGTGCCAGCAGCTCCAGGGTGCGGGGCTCCTACAATGAGCAGTTCTTC.

The gene calls are TRBV6-2 or TRBV6-3 and TRBJ1-2, with D unclear. V lost 3 bases and J lost 4, with 12 bases in between. The CDR3 totals 14 residues. Germline CDR1 and CDR2: MNHEY and SVGEGT. The chain's CDR3 is CASSYLGRLYGYTF. The CDR3 DNA is TGTGCCAGCAGTTATTTAGGACGTCTCTATGGCTACACCTTC.

The chain has TRBV14 and TRBJ2-2; 9 nucleotides agree with TRBD1. J gave up 3 bases and V 3 bases, and 8 bases lay outside the gene matches. Germline loops: CDR1 SGHDN, CDR2 FVKESK. CDR3 length: 17 amino acids. CDR3 sequence: CASSQIDRGADTGELFF. The DNA of the CDR3 is TGTGCCAGCAGCCAGATCGACAGGGGGGCGGACACCGGGGAGCTGTTTTTT.

The chain recombines TRBV25-1 with TRBJ2-5; 9 nucleotides line up with TRBD1. The J segment lost 4 bases and the V segment lost 6 bases, leaving 6 bases of the junction unmatched. Germline V CDR1 and CDR2: MGHDK, SYGVNS. This CDR3 region has 14 residues. The CDR3 nucleotides read TGTGCCAGCAGACCGACAGGGGGGCGAGAGACCCAGTACTTC. This encodes CASRPTGGRETQYF.

The CDR3 DNA reads as TGCAGTGCTAGTAGCGGACAGACACCCTACGAGCAGTACTTC. It specifies CSASSGQTPYEQYF. This chain links TRBV20-1 with TRBJ2-7; D may be TRBD1 or TRBD2 (6 bases each). Trimming removed 3 bases from V and 2 bases from J, with 14 bases in between. CDR1 and CDR2 (germline): DFQATT, SNEGSKA (reference sequence). CDR3 length: 14 residues.

The chain couples TRBV6-1 to TRBJ1-6; D may be TRBD1 (6 bases). Looked up from germline, CDR1 is MNHNS and CDR2 is SASEGT. The CDR3 has 13 amino acids. The V and J ends lost 2 bases and 10 bases respectively, with 9 bases between them. CDR3 protein: CASSERGASPLHF. DNA for the CDR3: TGTGCCAGCAGTGAACGGGGGGCCTCACCCCTCCACTTT.

This sequence joins TRBV5-1 and TRBJ2-1, with 7 bases matching TRBD1. Germline V gives CDR1 SGHRS, CDR2 YFSETQ. The CDR3 contains 15 residues. The V and J ends lost 0 bases and 6 bases, in that order; junction bases with no gene match: 6. The CDR3 here is CASSLVPGQLNEQFF. CDR3 DNA: TGCGCCAGCAGCTTGGTCCCGGGACAGCTCAATGAGCAGTTCTTC.

The CDR3 bases are TGCGCCAGCAGCTTCCAGGGGGGTAGCAATCAGCCCCAGCATTTT. Its protein product is CASSFQGGSNQPQHF. V and J are TRBV5-1 and TRBJ1-5; 7 positions match TRBD1. The CDR3 is made up of 15 amino acids. The trim removed 2 bases at V and 0 bases at J, leaving 2 bases unmatched. In germline, CDR1 is SGHRS, CDR2 YFSETQ.

The V call is TRBV19, the J call TRBJ1-2, with a possible D match to TRBD1 (5 bases). Germline V gene sequence: CDR1 LNHDA, CDR2 SQIVND (reference sequence). Trimming shortened V by 7 bases and J by 4 bases, and 19 bases separated the two germline ends. This CDR3 contains 15 residues. DNA of the CDR3: TGTGCCAGTAAACGTTCAGGGCCCTTCCCCTATGGCTACACCTTC. Translating it yields CASKRSGPFPYGYTF.

J is TRBJ2-7 and V is TRBV28; D not resolved. CDR1 and CDR2 from the germline V gene are MDHEN and SYDVKM. Trimming stripped 6 bases from V and 0 bases from J, with 9 bases between. The CDR3 loop spans 13 amino acids. The CDR3 DNA reads as TGTGCCAGCAGGGGCTGGGCCTCCTACGAGCAGTACTTC. Residues: CASRGWASYEQYF. Complete variable domain (other parts from reference TRBV28 and TRBJ2-7): DVKVTQSSRYLVKRTGEKVFLECVQDMDHENMFWYRQDPGLGLRLIYFSYDVKMKEKGDIPEGYSVSREKKERFSLILESASTNQTSMYLCASRGWASYEQYFGPGTRLTVT.

The chain links TRBV4-2 to TRBJ1-1; TRBD1 agrees at 7 bases. CDR3 length: 15 residues. After removal of 1 base from V and 2 bases from J, the junction contained 4 bases not matched to a gene. Germline V gene lookup returns CDR1 LGHNA and CDR2 YNFKEQ. CDR3 residues: CASSQVQGENTEAFF. For the CDR3, the DNA is TGTGCCAGCAGCCAAGTTCAGGGGGAAAACACTGAAGCTTTCTTT.

The chain has TRBV7-9 and TRBJ2-1, with D uncertain. V lost 1 base and J lost 8, with 6 bases in between. From germline, CDR1 is SEHNR and CDR2 FQNEAQ (reference sequence). This CDR3 contains 12 residues. CDR3 DNA: TGTGCCAGCAGCTTAGTGTGGGATGAGCAGTTCTTC. Translated, it gives CASSLVWDEQFF.

The chain uses TRBV18 and TRBJ1-6; TRBD1 is a possible D gene (5 bases). Trimming stripped 2 bases from V and 6 bases from J, with 8 bases between. The CDR3 runs 14 residues. Germline assignment: CDR1 KGHSH and CDR2 LQKENI. The CDR3, as DNA: TGTGCCAGCTCACCAGTGACAGCTAATTCACCCCTCCACTTT. Protein: CASSPVTANSPLHF.

The chain is built from TRBV12-3 or TRBV12-4 and TRBJ2-1; 7 bases are a match to TRBD1. V was clipped by 6 bases and J by 4 bases; unmatched bases: 0. This CDR3 spans 12 amino acids. The CDR3 nucleotides are TGTGCCAGCAGGACAGGGTACAATGAGCAGTTCTTC. Amino acids: CASRTGYNEQFF.

The chain carries TRBV7-3 and TRBJ1-2; 8 bases line up with TRBD1. J was trimmed by 2 bases and V by 0 bases; bases with no gene match: 2. There are 15 residues in the CDR3. The germline V gene has CDR1 SGHTA and CDR2 FQGTGA. The CDR3 coding sequence is TGTGCCAGCAGCTTAACTCGGACAGGGAACTATGGCTACACCTTC. It codes for CASSLTRTGNYGYTF.

CDR3 loop: CASSPRTGNNQPQHF. The CDR3 DNA is TGTGCCAGCAGCCCCCGGACAGGGAACAATCAGCCCCAGCATTTT. V usage is TRBV28 and J usage is TRBJ1-5; 8 nucleotides agree with TRBD1. The CDR3 consists of 15 residues. Germline V gives CDR1 MDHEN, CDR2 SYDVKM. V shed 6 bases, J shed 3 bases, and the junction held 7 bases outside the gene matches.

The chain recombines TRBV9 with TRBJ2-2; 10 nucleotides line up with TRBD1. V lost 5 bases, J lost 7 bases, and 5 bases stayed unmatched. The CDR3 is made up of 14 amino acids. Germline V gene sequence: CDR1 SGDLS, CDR2 YYNGEE. The CDR3 protein is CASRGTGDFGELFF. CDR3 nucleotide sequence: TGTGCCAGCAGGGGGACAGGGGATTTCGGGGAGCTGTTTTTT.

The V and J genes are TRBV7-2 and TRBJ2-5; TRBD1 matches at 7 bases. The V and J ends lost 1 base and 2 bases, in that order; junction bases with no gene match: 4. Germline V gives CDR1 SGHTA, CDR2 FQGNSA. This CDR3 has 15 residues. Here the CDR3 reads CASSLVGRGQETQYF. As DNA, the CDR3 is TGTGCCAGCAGCTTAGTGGGCAGGGGGCAAGAGACCCAGTACTTC.

The V and J genes are TRBV19 and TRBJ2-7; TRBD1 aligns across 12 bases. The germline V gene has CDR1 LNHDA and CDR2 SQIVND (reference sequence). The CDR3 sequence is 14 residues long. V was clipped by 6 bases and J by 6 bases; unmatched bases: 6. The CDR3 region is CASSRGTGGSEQYF. CDR3 coding DNA: TGTGCCAGTAGCCGGGGGACAGGGGGCTCCGAGCAGTACTTC. Combining the CDR3 with reference TRBV19 and TRBJ2-7 gives the whole variable domain DGGITQSPKYLFRKEGQNVTLSCEQNLNHDAMYWYRQDPGQGLRLIYYSQIVNDFQKGDIAEGYSVSREKKESFPLTVTSAQKNPTAFYLCASSRGTGGSEQYFGPGTRLTVT.

The CDR3 DNA reads as TGTGCTAGTGGTTTGGGATCATGGAATCAGCCCCAGCATTTT. It translates to CASGLGSWNQPQHF. This chain links TRBV12-5 with TRBJ1-5; no clear D. The germline V gene encodes CDR1 LGHNT and CDR2 FRNRAP. CDR3 length equals 14 residues. Trimming removed 1 base from V and 4 bases from J, with 8 bases in between.

V usage is TRBV7-9 and J usage is TRBJ1-6, with D hard to call. Trimming removed 5 bases from V and 5 bases from J, with 13 bases in between. The CDR3 has 15 amino acids. The germline gives CDR1 SEHNR, CDR2 FQNEAQ (reference sequence). The CDR3: CASSPHGRDNSPLHF. CDR3 bases: TGTGCCAGCAGCCCCCATGGACGGGATAATTCACCCCTCCACTTT. The entire variable domain, with the rest obtained from reference TRBV7-9 and TRBJ1-6, is as follows: DTGVSQNPRHKITKRGQNVTFRCDPISEHNRLYWYRQTLGQGPEFLTYFQNEAQLEKSRLLSDRFSAERPKGSFSTLEIQRTEQGDSAMYLCASSPHGRDNSPLHFGNGTRLTVT.

This chain connects TRBV11-2 to TRBJ2-1; 11 bases agree with TRBD2. Germline CDR1 SGHAT, CDR2 FQNNGV. V lost 2 bases, J lost 7 bases, and 10 bases stayed unmatched. The CDR3 has 17 amino acids. CDR3 sequence reads: CASSLRPIAGGRNEQFF. CDR3 in DNA: TGTGCCAGCAGCTTACGGCCGATAGCGGGGGGGCGGAATGAGCAGTTCTTC.

This chain uses TRBV13 with TRBJ1-2, with D hard to call. The length of the CDR3 is 12 residues. Germline V gene sequence: CDR1 PRHDT, CDR2 FYEKMQ (reference sequence). V was pared by 2 bases and J by 4 bases, with 5 bases between. Written as DNA, the CDR3 is TGTGCCAGCAGCTTAAGCAGCTATGGCTACACCTTC. Amino acids: CASSLSSYGYTF.

V and J are TRBV30 and TRBJ1-1; 7 nucleotides agree with TRBD1. The germline gives CDR1 GTSNPN, CDR2 SVGIG (reference sequence). The J segment lost 3 bases and the V segment lost 2 bases, leaving 9 bases of the junction unmatched. The CDR3 loop spans 15 amino acids. CDR3 sequence reads: CAWSTTLTGYTEAFF. In DNA form, the CDR3 reads TGTGCCTGGAGTACAACTTTGACAGGGTACACTGAAGCTTTCTTT.

V gene TRBV28 combines with J gene TRBJ1-2; D perhaps matches TRBD1 (6 bases). The CDR3 covers 13 residues. The germline V gene has CDR1 MDHEN and CDR2 SYDVKM. V gave up 4 bases and J gave up 4 bases, with 10 bases separating them. The CDR3 loop reads CASSYRTAYGYTF. CDR3 nucleotides: TGTGCCAGCAGTTATCGGACAGCCTATGGCTACACCTTC.

The CDR3 bases are TGTGCCTGGAGTGAACAGGGAGCGGAAAAACTGTTTTTT. Its translation is CAWSEQGAEKLFF. The rearrangement links TRBV30 to TRBJ1-4; possible D gene TRBD1, 6 bases. This CDR3 is 13 amino acids long. The V gene's germline CDR1 is GTSNPN and CDR2 SVGIG (reference sequence). Trimming removed 1 base at V and 8 bases at J, with 11 bases between. The full variable domain, with the rest looked up from reference TRBV30 and TRBJ1-4, is SQTIHQWPATLVQPVGSPLSLECTVEGTSNPNLYWYRQAAGRGLQLLFYSVGIGQISSEVPQNLSASRPQDRQFILSSKKLLLSDSGFYLCAWSEQGAEKLFFGSGTQLSVL.